This T cell receptor beta chain was profiled in a study of blood T cell repertoires in COVID-19. Study information: Whether acute or convalescent, the COVID-19 samples came from the United States, Italy and Spain.

Deletions cut 5 bases from V and 4 bases from J, with 17 bases between. Germline values: CDR1 MDHEN, CDR2 SYDVKM. The CDR3 extends over 15 amino acids. In assigning cohorts, the study relied on participant-reported clinical history. Donors in Cohort 3 who had recovered were those with two negative PCRs, healthcare professional clearance, or resolution of their symptoms. Original analysis: Reference gene primer amplification gave estimated nucleated cell counts. Using immunoSEQ multiplex PCR, the repertoire was profiled, and TCRdb retains in-frame clones only, with some absent. D and trimming come from the DNA, and the V and J calls and clone size come from that table. The sample contains 400,000 to 500,000 clones, approximately 88% of which appear only once.

The sequence derives from a woman between 40 and 50 years old who had recovered from COVID-19. This rearrangement joins TRBV28 to TRBJ2-5, with a weak D call TRBD1 (6 bases). Specimen: PBMCs or T cells enriched from blood (not recorded which). The CDR3 spells CASSPSTGSPETQYF. The CDR3 nucleotides read TGTGCCAGCAGTCCGTCGACAGGATCCCCAGAGACCCAGTACTTC.